This TCR beta chain stems from a study of CD8+ T cells in alopecia areata. The authors sorted CD4+ and CD8+ T cells from PBMCs. About this clone: Antigen: not known.

cDNA serving as the sequencing template came from extracted, reverse transcribed RNA. Measured with immunoSEQ multiplex PCR; TCRdb has only the in-frame clones, and not every one. Of 100,000 to 130,000 clones listed, almost 60% are singletons. Study-wide findings and caveats: Scalp specimens additionally yield sequences from normal skin's resident alphabeta T cells. Elevated clonality characterized lesional scalp relative to normal scalp, particularly in alopecia totalis/universalis.

The CDR3 is made up of 14 amino acids. Germline trimming cut 4 bases from V and 5 bases from J; bases unmatched to any gene: 6. Germline loops: CDR1 GTSNPN, CDR2 SVGIG (reference sequence). The sample comprised CD8+ T cells sorted from blood. V is TRBV30 and J is TRBJ2-5; 11 nucleotides match TRBD1. The sequence came from a human donor in good health. CDR3 coding DNA: TGTGCCTGGACTCGGACAGGGGGCATCGAGACCCAGTACTTC. It specifies CAWTRTGGIETQYF.